This T cell receptor (beta chain) came from a study of vaccination and CD4 T cells after COVID-19. Study-level information: Stimulation of the cells used overlapping spike peptide pools from SARS-CoV-2 and from the common cold coronaviruses HCoV-NL63, HCoV-OC43 and HCoV-229E.

Sequenced with the Oncomine TCR Beta short-read assay was DNA taken from cultured CD4+ T cells. Genomic DNA was isolated from CD4+ T cells that had been cultured. One entry per CDR3 protein results from TCRdb running MiXCR on the PCR reads. The table lists about 17,000 distinct CDR3 sequences, roughly 59% of them singletons, with 4.5% to 6.5% in the top ten. A note on this clonotype: Its target is not known.

This CDR3 region has 15 residues. Trimming left V 6 bases short and J 1 base short, with 12 bases between. Per the germline V gene, CDR1 is SNHLY and CDR2 is FYNNEI. Stated treatment: roughly 11-day PBMC culture with coronavirus spike peptide pools or control peptides (ViraFEST assay). ViraFEST sequenced TCRs after peptide-pool expansion of antigen-specific T cells. The input for sequencing was CD4+ T cells from blood, cultured in vitro, taken after SARS-CoV-2 vaccination. The receptor was derived from a human donor who had recovered from COVID-19. The chain combines TRBV2 with TRBJ2-2, with D maybe TRBD2 (6 bases). The CDR3 region has the DNA TGTGCCAGCAGGCGGGACGGAGGGAACACCGGGGAGCTGTTTTTT. Its protein is CASRRDGGNTGELFF.